The 3 T cell receptor beta chains presented below share a single source sample, sequenced in a study of identical twins. TCRdb re-called the 5' RACE reads through MiXCR, storing one row per CDR3 protein. There are approximately 410,000 distinct CDR3 sequences in the sample; 18% occur only once, and approximately 12% lies in the top ten. The specimen sequenced was naive T cells sorted from blood. These receptors were taken from a man over 45 in good health.

Only a few counts were recorded for this clonotype. The rearrangement links TRBV27 to TRBJ2-7; D ambiguous. The CDR3 totals 16 residues. Per germline, CDR1 MNHEY and CDR2 SMNVEV (reference sequence). Trimming stripped 2 bases from V and 0 bases from J, with 14 bases between. The CDR3 here is CASSLGPPRSSYEQYF. CDR3 bases: TGTGCCAGCAGTTTAGGTCCCCCCAGAAGCTCCTACGAGCAGTACTTC.

This clonotype has a count of ten or more. The chain joins TRBV7-9 to TRBJ1-2; 7 positions match TRBD1. Trimming cost V 8 bases and J 0 bases; bases outside gene matches: 3. Germline CDR1 and CDR2: SEHNR and FQNEAQ (reference sequence). This CDR3 has 13 amino acids. In DNA form, the CDR3 reads TGTGCCAGCGACGGACAGGCTAACTATGGCTACACCTTC. Translation: CASDGQANYGYTF.

This clonotype was seen a few times. The chain couples TRBV10-3 to TRBJ2-5, with D maybe TRBD1 (7 bases). CDR3 length equals 14 residues. V was clipped by 4 bases and J by 4 bases, with 13 bases between them. Per germline, CDR1 ENHRY and CDR2 SYGVKD. The CDR3 sequence: CAISGSQGGETQYF. The CDR3, as DNA: TGTGCCATCAGTGGTTCCCAGGGGGGAGAGACCCAGTACTTC.